This T cell receptor (beta chain) derives from a study of blood T cell repertoires in COVID-19. The repertoire was sequenced with immunoSEQ multiplex PCR; TCRdb's copy has only in-frame clones and lacks some. The table includes just under 350,000 clones, about nine tenths detected once. Looked up from germline, CDR1 is SGHNT and CDR2 is YENEEA. V was clipped by 5 bases and J by 9 bases; unmatched bases: 11. This CDR3 is 15 amino acids long. The source is a woman aged 50 to 60 with COVID-19, enrolled during active disease. The sample comprised peripheral blood. The chain recombines TRBV11-3 with TRBJ2-1; 9 bases map to TRBD2. This chain's CDR3 is CASSLRTSARIEQFF. The CDR3 nucleotides read TGTGCCAGCAGCCTCCGGACTAGCGCCAGAATTGAGCAGTTCTTC.